Listed below are T cell receptor beta chains from one sample, sequenced in a study of blood T cells in healthy people across ages. In TCRdb, the 5' RACE reads were re-called with MiXCR into one record per CDR3 protein. The sample shows 980,000 or so distinct CDR3 sequences, roughly 43% of them seen only once. The sequenced sample was blood. The receptor set was obtained from a man between 25 and 39 years old in good health. Each CDR3 is given with its conserved first and last residue. D genes are given only for firm matches. Part of the rows lack a size; the others show once, few, many or a class for expanded clones.

D gene: NA; V gene: TRBV3-1; clone size: NA; J gene: TRBJ2-4; CDR3 DNA: TGTGCCAGCAGCCAGAACGGGGGACAGCAGTACTTC; CDR3 protein: CASSQNGGQQYF
D gene: TRBD1; V gene: TRBV29-1; clone size: NA; J gene: TRBJ2-7; CDR3 DNA: TGCAGCGTGCTAATGGACAGGGGGCGCGTCGAGCAGTACTTC; CDR3 protein: CSVLMDRGRVEQYF
D gene: TRBD1; V gene: TRBV6-2/TRBV6-3; clone size: once; J gene: TRBJ1-2; CDR3 DNA: TGTGCCAGCAGTTCCAGGCGGACAGGGCCAGCTAACTATGGCTACACCTTC; CDR3 protein: CASSSRRTGPANYGYTF
D gene: NA; V gene: TRBV3-1; clone size: few; J gene: TRBJ2-7; CDR3 DNA: TGTGCCAGCAGCCAAGATCGGGTGGTCTACGAGCAGTACTTC; CDR3 protein: CASSQDRVVYEQYF
D gene: NA; V gene: TRBV5-1; clone size: NA; J gene: TRBJ2-5; CDR3 DNA: TGCGCCAGCAGCTCACAAGGGAGCCAAGAGACCCAGTACTTC; CDR3 protein: CASSSQGSQETQYF
D gene: NA; V gene: TRBV3-1; clone size: NA; J gene: TRBJ1-2; CDR3 DNA: TGTGCCAGCACCTCAACGGGGGATGGCTACACCTTC; CDR3 protein: CASTSTGDGYTF
D gene: NA; V gene: TRBV25-1; clone size: NA; J gene: TRBJ1-6; CDR3 DNA: TGTGCCAGCAGTGAATCGGGGATCCAAGGGTCACCCCTCCACTTT; CDR3 protein: CASSESGIQGSPLHF
D gene: NA; V gene: TRBV4-3; clone size: once; J gene: TRBJ2-5; CDR3 DNA: TGCGCCAGCAGCTGGGGTAGCGGACTACAAGAGACCCAGTACTTC; CDR3 protein: CASSWGSGLQETQYF
D gene: NA; V gene: TRBV3-1; clone size: NA; J gene: TRBJ2-6; CDR3 DNA: TGTGCCAGCAGCCAAGAAGCGTCAGGTATCTCTGGGGCCAACGTCCTGACTTTC; CDR3 protein: CASSQEASGISGANVLTF
D gene: NA; V gene: TRBV4-1; clone size: few; J gene: TRBJ2-5; CDR3 DNA: TGCGCCAGCAGCCATGGGCAGGGACTCGAAGAGACCCAGTACTTC; CDR3 protein: CASSHGQGLEETQYF
D gene: NA; V gene: TRBV7-8; clone size: NA; J gene: TRBJ2-4; CDR3 DNA: TGTGCCAGCAGCTTAGGAATTGAGGGGACATTGGGGTACTTC; CDR3 protein: CASSLGIEGTLGYF
D gene: NA; V gene: TRBV5-1; clone size: many; J gene: TRBJ2-7; CDR3 DNA: TGCGCCAGCAGCAACCTACAGGGTTACGAGCAGTACTTC; CDR3 protein: CASSNLQGYEQYF
D gene: TRBD1; V gene: TRBV5-1; clone size: few; J gene: TRBJ2-5; CDR3 DNA: TGCGCCAGCAGCCGGGGACAGGGGGCCTATCTCCAAGAGACCCAGTACTTC; CDR3 protein: CASSRGQGAYLQETQYF
D gene: TRBD1; V gene: TRBV29-1; clone size: NA; J gene: TRBJ1-2; CDR3 DNA: TGCAGCGTTGAAGGAGACAGGGCCAACTGTGGCTACACCTTC; CDR3 protein: CSVEGDRANCGYTF
D gene: NA; V gene: TRBV19; clone size: few; J gene: TRBJ2-1; CDR3 DNA: TGTGCCAGTAGTATTCAGGGCAATGAGCAGTTCTTC; CDR3 protein: CASSIQGNEQFF
D gene: NA; V gene: TRBV2; clone size: NA; J gene: TRBJ1-5; CDR3 DNA: TGTGCCAGCATGGGGGGCCTTAGGGATCAGCCCCAGCATTTT; CDR3 protein: CASMGGLRDQPQHF
D gene: NA; V gene: TRBV29-1; clone size: NA; J gene: TRBJ1-1; CDR3 DNA: TGCAGCGTGGAACAGGGAGGCGGCACTGAAGCTTTCTTT; CDR3 protein: CSVEQGGGTEAFF